This T cell receptor beta chain originates from a study of radiotherapy plus CTLA-4 blockade in lung cancer. Study in general: An objective response was seen in around a sixth of patients, and disease control in about 30%.

The repertoire was sequenced with immunoSEQ multiplex PCR; TCRdb's copy has only in-frame clones and lacks some. The sample contains more than 95,000 clones, approximately 72% of which appear only once. Overall study findings and caveats: Best predicting response, reportedly, were early blood T cell clone dynamics, with interferon-beta. Expansion of tumor-derived TCR clones was observed in blood after radiotherapy plus ipilimumab.

Trimming cost V 5 bases and J 7 bases, with 21 bases left between them. The CDR3 spans 16 residues. CDR1 LNHDA and CDR2 SQIVND come from the germline V gene (reference sequence). In its sample, this clone was seen once. Its antigen is unidentified. The source is a human donor with non-small cell lung cancer who had a partial response to radiotherapy plus ipilimumab. Some clones in this sample may be carry-over from other donors' samples. Sequencing was performed on peripheral blood, taken from a patient treated with radiotherapy plus ipilimumab. This chain connects TRBV19 to TRBJ1-5; D is possibly TRBD1 (6 bases). The CDR3 loop reads CASSLQGRVGTQPQHF. The DNA of the CDR3 is TGTGCCAGTAGTTTACAGGGAAGGGTGGGTACGCAGCCCCAGCATTTT.